The clone carrying this TCR beta chain occurred many times. Its specificity is unknown. The ends were cut back, 3 bases at V and 7 bases at J, with 15 bases in the middle. The V gene's germline CDR1 is DFQATT and CDR2 SNEGSKA (reference sequence). The CDR3 length is 13 residues. This entry belongs to a study of T cells in Graves' hyperthyroidism and ophthalmopathy. Study-wide findings and caveats: A 13 V-J signature model discriminated ophthalmopathy versus stable hyperthyroidism. The majority of expanded thyroid clonotypes above 0.001 also appeared in blood.

Amplified TCR beta CDR3 regions came from RNA transcripts. Primed by the HTBI set, a first-round RT-PCR was run on the TCR CDR3. TCRdb analysed the multiplex PCR reads with MiXCR anew, one entry per CDR3 protein. The sample includes 500,000 to 600,000 distinct CDR3 sequences, nearly 20% of them seen just once. In the ophthalmopathy cohort, Clinical Activity Score was at least 3, NOSPECS grade at least 4, and duration under 3 months. The V call is TRBV20-1, the J call TRBJ1-2; unclear D gene. The sequence was obtained from a man aged 40-50 years with Graves' ophthalmopathy. The sequenced material came from blood. This CDR3 reads CSARLKTDGGYTF. In DNA form, the CDR3 reads TGCAGTGCTAGGCTCAAGACTGACGGTGGCTACACCTTC.